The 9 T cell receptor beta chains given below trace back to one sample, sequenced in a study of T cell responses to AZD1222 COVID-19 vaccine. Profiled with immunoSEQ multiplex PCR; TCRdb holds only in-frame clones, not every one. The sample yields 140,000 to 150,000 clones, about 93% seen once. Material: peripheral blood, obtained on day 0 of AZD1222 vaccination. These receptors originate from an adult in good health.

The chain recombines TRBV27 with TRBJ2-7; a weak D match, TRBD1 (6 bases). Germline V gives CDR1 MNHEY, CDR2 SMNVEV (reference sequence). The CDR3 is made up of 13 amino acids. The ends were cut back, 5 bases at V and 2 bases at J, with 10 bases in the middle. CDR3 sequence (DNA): TGTGCCAGCAGTCCAGGGGTTCCCTACGAGCAGTACTTC. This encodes CASSPGVPYEQYF.

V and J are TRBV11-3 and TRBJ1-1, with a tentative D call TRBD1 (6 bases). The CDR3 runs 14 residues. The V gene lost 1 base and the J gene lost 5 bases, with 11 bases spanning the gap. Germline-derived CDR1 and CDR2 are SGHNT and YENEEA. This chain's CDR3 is CASSLGGGWTEAFF. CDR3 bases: TGTGCCAGCAGCTTAGGAGGGGGATGGACTGAAGCTTTCTTT.

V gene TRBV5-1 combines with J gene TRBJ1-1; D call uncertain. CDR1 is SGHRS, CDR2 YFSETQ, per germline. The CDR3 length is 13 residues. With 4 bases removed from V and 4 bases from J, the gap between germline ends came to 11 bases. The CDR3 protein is CASSRNLITEAFF. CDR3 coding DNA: TGCGCCAGCAGCCGGAATTTGATCACTGAAGCTTTCTTT.

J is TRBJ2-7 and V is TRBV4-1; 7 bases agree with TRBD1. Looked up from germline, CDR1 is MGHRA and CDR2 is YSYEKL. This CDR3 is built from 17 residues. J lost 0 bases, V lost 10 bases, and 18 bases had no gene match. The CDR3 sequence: CAMFRDRLPPSSYEQYF. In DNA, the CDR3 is TGCGCCATGTTCCGGGACAGATTACCCCCAAGCTCCTACGAGCAGTACTTC.

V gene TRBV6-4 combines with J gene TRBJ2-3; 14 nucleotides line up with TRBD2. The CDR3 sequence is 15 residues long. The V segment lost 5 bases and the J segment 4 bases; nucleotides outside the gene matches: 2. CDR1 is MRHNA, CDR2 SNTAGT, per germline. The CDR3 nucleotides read TGTGCCAGCAGTAAGACTAGCGGGGGGGCAGATACGCAGTATTTT. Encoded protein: CASSKTSGGADTQYF.

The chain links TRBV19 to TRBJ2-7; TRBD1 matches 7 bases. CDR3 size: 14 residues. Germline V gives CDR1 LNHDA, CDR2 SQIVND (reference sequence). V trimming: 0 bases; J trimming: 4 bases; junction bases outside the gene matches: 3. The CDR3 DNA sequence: TGTGCCAGTAGTATAGACAGACAGGGATACGAGCAGTACTTC. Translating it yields CASSIDRQGYEQYF.

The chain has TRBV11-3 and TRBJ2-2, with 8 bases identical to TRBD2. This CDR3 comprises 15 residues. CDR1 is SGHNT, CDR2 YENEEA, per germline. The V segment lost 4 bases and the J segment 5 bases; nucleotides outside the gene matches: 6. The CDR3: CASSSRGGRTGELFF. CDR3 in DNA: TGTGCCAGCAGCTCTCGGGGGGGCAGGACCGGGGAGCTGTTTTTT.

The CDR3 DNA reads as TGTGCCAGCAGTGGTCCGGGACCTACTAATGAAAAACTGTTTTTT. Its translation is CASSGPGPTNEKLFF. The chain combines TRBV7-9 with TRBJ1-4, with D maybe TRBD1 (5 bases). The CDR3 contains 15 residues. Trimming pared 6 bases from V and 2 bases from J, leaving 13 bases between. Germline CDR1 reads SEHNR; CDR2 reads FQNEAQ (reference sequence).

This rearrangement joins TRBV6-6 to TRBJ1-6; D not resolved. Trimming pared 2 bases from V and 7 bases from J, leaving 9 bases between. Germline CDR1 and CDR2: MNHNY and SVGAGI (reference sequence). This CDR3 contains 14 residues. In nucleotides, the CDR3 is TGTGCCAGCAGTTACCGGGTCACCAATTCACCCCTCCACTTT. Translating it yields CASSYRVTNSPLHF.